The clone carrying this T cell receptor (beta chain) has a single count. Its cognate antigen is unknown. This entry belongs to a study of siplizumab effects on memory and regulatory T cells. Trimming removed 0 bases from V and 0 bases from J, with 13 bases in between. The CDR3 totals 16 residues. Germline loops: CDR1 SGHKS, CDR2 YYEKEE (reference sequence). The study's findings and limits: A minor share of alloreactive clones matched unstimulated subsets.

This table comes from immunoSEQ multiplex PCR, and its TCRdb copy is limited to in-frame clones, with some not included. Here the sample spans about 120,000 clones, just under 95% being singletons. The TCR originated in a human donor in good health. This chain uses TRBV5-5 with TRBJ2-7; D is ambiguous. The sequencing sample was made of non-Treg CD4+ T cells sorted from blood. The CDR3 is CASSLAYGLDSYEQYF. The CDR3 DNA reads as TGTGCCAGCAGCTTGGCGTATGGGCTGGACTCCTACGAGCAGTACTTC. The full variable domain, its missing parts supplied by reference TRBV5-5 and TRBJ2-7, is DAGVTQSPTHLIKTRGQQVTLRCSPISGHKSVSWYQQVLGQGPQFIFQYYEKEERGRGNFPDRFSARQFPNYSSELNVNALLLGDSALYLCASSLAYGLDSYEQYFGPGTRLTVT.